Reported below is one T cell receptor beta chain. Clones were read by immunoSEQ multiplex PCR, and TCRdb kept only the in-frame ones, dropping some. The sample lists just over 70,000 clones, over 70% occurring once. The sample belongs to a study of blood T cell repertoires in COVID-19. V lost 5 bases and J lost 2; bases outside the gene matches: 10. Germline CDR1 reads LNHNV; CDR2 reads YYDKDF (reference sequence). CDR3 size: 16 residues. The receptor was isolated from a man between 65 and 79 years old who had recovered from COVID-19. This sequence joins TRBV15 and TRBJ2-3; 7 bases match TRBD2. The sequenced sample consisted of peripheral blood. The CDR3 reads CATSWGGTLNTDTQYF. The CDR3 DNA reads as TGTGCCACCAGCTGGGGGGGGACTCTCAACACAGATACGCAGTATTTT.